The 4 T cell receptor beta chains below were found in one sample sequenced in a study of T cell repertoires in cytomegalovirus infection. TCRdb used MiXCR to reprocess the reads, holding one entry per CDR3 protein. The sample contains approximately 400,000 distinct CDR3 sequences, roughly 30% of which appear only once. What was sequenced was PBMCs. The origin of the receptors is a human donor in good health (CMV status not recorded). Some clones in this sample may be carry-over from other donors' samples.

This clonotype was counted at least ten times. V usage is TRBV6-1 and J usage is TRBJ1-5; D gene unclear. Germline V CDR1 and CDR2: MNHNS, SASEGT. Trimming took off 2 bases at V and 4 bases at J, with 12 bases between the two ends. The CDR3 runs 15 residues. The CDR3 nucleotides are TGTGCCAGCAGTGAACCCTGGACGGAGAATCAGCCCCAGCATTTT. It codes for CASSEPWTENQPQHF.

The V and J genes are TRBV7-9 and TRBJ1-6; weak D call: TRBD1 (6 bases). This CDR3 has 16 residues. Trimming stripped 4 bases from V and 5 bases from J, with 15 bases between. CDR1 and CDR2 (germline): SEHNR, FQNEAQ (reference sequence). The CDR3 region has the DNA TGTGCCAGCAGCTCAGGGGCCCTGCGCGATAATTCACCCCTCCACTTT. Translation gives CASSSGALRDNSPLHF.

The V gene is TRBV4-1, the J gene TRBJ2-7, with TRBD1 as a possible D gene (5 bases). The CDR3 spans 14 residues. The ends were cut back, 3 bases at V and 0 bases at J, with 9 bases in the middle. Germline assignment: CDR1 MGHRA and CDR2 YSYEKL. The CDR3 DNA reads as TGCGCCAGCAGCCAGACAGATAGCTCCTACGAGCAGTACTTC. Its protein is CASSQTDSSYEQYF.

This clonotype was counted between two and nine times. This chain connects TRBV19 to TRBJ2-1; D not certain. The CDR3 is 14 amino acids. The germline gives CDR1 LNHDA, CDR2 SQIVND (reference sequence). V lost 7 bases, J lost 5 bases, and 15 bases lay in between. The CDR3, as DNA: TGTGCCAGTAACCCGACCAACCGCCACAATGAGCAGTTCTTC. It specifies CASNPTNRHNEQFF.